Following are 9 T cell receptor beta chains from one sample sequenced in a study of shared clonotypes between healthy human individuals. Profiled with immunoSEQ multiplex PCR; TCRdb holds only in-frame clones, not every one. The table lists 2 million or so clones, 85% to 95% of them singletons, with roughly 0.13% in the top ten. The sequencing input was naive CD4+ T cells sorted from blood. Subset noted: CD45RA+ positively selected. Every receptor here comes from a man between 18 and 29 years old in good health.

Concerning this clone: At the DNA level, this CDR3 is encoded by other sequences in the same sample as well. The V gene is TRBV5-4, the J gene TRBJ1-5; perhaps TRBD1 as D (6 bases). The V end lost 4 bases, the J end lost 4 bases, and 9 bases lay between the germline ends. Per germline, CDR1 SGHNT and CDR2 YYREEE (reference sequence). CDR3 length equals 13 residues. CDR3 sequence reads: CASSLDRNQPQHF. The DNA of the CDR3 is TGTGCCAGCAGCCTGGACAGAAATCAGCCCCAGCATTTT.

This sequence joins TRBV27 and TRBJ2-5; 12 bases line up with TRBD2. Germline trimming cut 8 bases from V and 5 bases from J; bases unmatched to any gene: 6. Germline lookup yields CDR1 MNHEY and CDR2 SMNVEV (reference sequence). This CDR3 region has 14 residues. In DNA, the CDR3 is TGTGCCAGCGGTGAGGGGACTAGCGGGGAGACCCAGTACTTC. Amino acids: CASGEGTSGETQYF.

CDR3 nucleotides: TGTGCCAGCAGCCCCGGACAGGCTAACTATGGCTACACCTTC. Residues: CASSPGQANYGYTF. The chain has TRBV5-6 and TRBJ1-2, with 7 bases lining up with TRBD1. Germline lookup yields CDR1 SGHDT and CDR2 YYEEEE. The CDR3 has 14 residues. Losses at the gene ends were 4 bases for V and 0 bases for J; bases not matched to a gene: 3.

This chain joins TRBV7-9 and TRBJ2-7; 7 bases match TRBD2. The ends lost 3 bases at V and 3 bases at J; junction bases unmatched: 2. The CDR3 runs to 13 residues. Germline V gene data show CDR1 as SEHNR and CDR2 as FQNEAQ (reference sequence). CDR3 coding DNA: TGTGCCAGCAGCTTCTGGACTAGCTACGAGCAGTACTTC. Encoded protein: CASSFWTSYEQYF.

The chain is built from TRBV7-2 and TRBJ2-7, with 8 bases aligning to TRBD2. CDR1 is SGHTA, CDR2 FQGNSA, per germline. The CDR3 contains 16 residues. J gave up 3 bases and V 3 bases, and 10 bases lay outside the gene matches. The CDR3 protein is CASSLDSGTFRYEQYF. CDR3 bases: TGTGCCAGCAGCTTGGATAGCGGGACATTTCGCTACGAGCAGTACTTC.

This clone was recorded only once. V usage is TRBV25-1 and J usage is TRBJ2-2; 12 positions agree with TRBD1. Germline V lookup: CDR1 MGHDK, CDR2 SYGVNS. CDR3 length: 16 amino acids. The V segment lost 1 base and the J segment 5 bases; nucleotides outside the gene matches: 2. The CDR3 reads CASSELGQGATGELFF. The CDR3 nucleotides are TGTGCCAGCAGTGAATTGGGACAGGGGGCGACCGGGGAGCTGTTTTTT.

The gene calls are TRBV9 and TRBJ1-3; no reliable D call. The CDR3 has 13 amino acids. In germline, CDR1 is SGDLS, CDR2 YYNGEE. The germline V and J ends were trimmed by 0 bases and 4 bases, with 5 bases remaining between them. CDR3 coding DNA: TGTGCCAGCAGCGTAGACGAGGGAAACACCATATATTTT. It encodes CASSVDEGNTIYF. Supplemented by reference TRBV9 and TRBJ1-3, the full variable domain reads DSGVTQTPKHLITATGQRVTLRCSPRSGDLSVYWYQQSLDQGLQFLIQYYNGEERAKGNILERFSAQQFPDLHSELNLSSLELGDSALYFCASSVDEGNTIYFGEGSWLTVV.

As for this clone: Other DNA sequences in this sample translate to the same CDR3. J is TRBJ1-4 and V is TRBV5-1; tentative D call: TRBD1 (6 bases). Germline CDR1 reads SGHRS; CDR2 reads YFSETQ. Trimming took 4 bases from V and 4 from J, leaving 11 bases between them. This CDR3 is 14 amino acids long. The CDR3 sequence is CASSLTGSNEKLFF. As DNA, the CDR3 is TGCGCCAGCAGCCTCACAGGGAGTAATGAAAAACTGTTTTTT.

The chain combines TRBV6-1 with TRBJ1-2; D is uncertain. The germline V gene has CDR1 MNHNS and CDR2 SASEGT. The germline V and J ends were trimmed by 1 base and 2 bases, with 8 bases remaining between them. This CDR3 has 14 residues. In DNA form, the CDR3 reads TGTGCCAGCAGTGAAGAGGGAGGGAACTATGGCTACACCTTC. It yields the protein CASSEEGGNYGYTF.